One and the same sample provided the 5 T cell receptor beta chains below, sequenced in a study of beta chain features in type 1 diabetes. Every isolated RNA sample was fully reverse transcribed, so sequencing captured expressed TCRB transcripts. The repertoire was sequenced with immunoSEQ multiplex PCR; TCRdb's copy has only in-frame clones and lacks some. The profile shows about 40,000 clones, over 45% of them singletons. The sample was central memory CD4+ T cells from blood. All receptors come from a young woman in good health.

This clone appeared once. This chain links TRBV9 with TRBJ2-3; TRBD2 matches at 12 bases. The CDR3 length is 16 residues. After removal of 0 bases from V and 5 bases from J, the junction contained 4 bases not matched to a gene. Germline V gene lookup returns CDR1 SGDLS and CDR2 YYNGEE. CDR3 sequence reads: CASSVGTSGTVDTQYF. The CDR3 nucleotides read TGTGCCAGCAGCGTAGGGACTAGCGGGACGGTAGATACGCAGTATTTT.

This clone came up a few times. The chain employs TRBV6-6 and TRBJ1-5, with TRBD1 matching over 7 bases. The CDR3 is 15 amino acids. Trimming removed 6 bases from V and 0 bases from J; junction bases left unmatched: 5. From germline, CDR1 is MNHNY and CDR2 SVGAGI (reference sequence). The CDR3 DNA is TGTGCCAGCAGAACTGGGACAGTTAGCAATCAGCCCCAGCATTTT. Translated: CASRTGTVSNQPQHF.

This rearrangement joins TRBV15 to TRBJ1-4; 12 nucleotides line up with TRBD1. Germline CDR1 and CDR2: LNHNV and YYDKDF (reference sequence). The CDR3 loop spans 20 amino acids. V shed 5 bases, J shed 3 bases, and the junction held 16 bases outside the gene matches. The CDR3 spells CATSRRGTGGATPSNEKLFF. In nucleotides, the CDR3 is TGTGCCACCAGCCGCCGGGGGACAGGGGGCGCCACGCCGTCTAATGAAAAACTGTTTTTT.

There are a few counts of this clone. The V gene is TRBV27, the J gene TRBJ1-1; no reliable D call. This CDR3 is 15 amino acids long. CDR1 is MNHEY and CDR2 is SMNVEV in the germline V gene (reference sequence). Trimming took off 7 bases at V and 1 base at J, with 16 bases between the two ends. The CDR3 DNA sequence: TGTGCCAGCATCGGTACGGCGACGGGGAACACTGAAGCTTTCTTT. Translated, it gives CASIGTATGNTEAFF.

The chain links TRBV18 to TRBJ2-3; D not resolved. Germline lookup yields CDR1 KGHSH and CDR2 LQKENI. The V gene lost 3 bases and the J gene lost 1 base, with 5 bases spanning the gap. The CDR3 extends over 13 amino acids. The CDR3 protein is CASSPPGTDTQYF. In DNA, the CDR3 is TGTGCCAGCTCACCGCCGGGCACAGATACGCAGTATTTT.